The T cell receptor (beta chain) described here comes from a study of blood T cell repertoires in COVID-19. Methods used by the authors: Reference gene primers were amplified, and this amplification served to estimate nucleated cell counts. Here immunoSEQ multiplex PCR was the method, and the copy in TCRdb shows in-frame clones only, minus some. V and J calls and clone size are those listed in that table; D and trimming were worked out from the DNA. The table shows over 300,000 clones, with 90% occurring only once. The length of the CDR3 is 14 residues. V shed 2 bases and J shed 2 bases, with 9 bases lying between them. CDR1 is MNHEY and CDR2 is SVGEGT in the germline V gene.

Sequenced input: peripheral blood. The chain combines TRBV6-2 or TRBV6-3 with TRBJ1-1; D uncertain. This clonotype was sampled from a man aged 18 to 30 with active or convalescent COVID-19. In DNA form, the CDR3 reads TGTGCCAGCAGTTACGTAGTACCAAACACTGAAGCTTTCTTT. This encodes CASSYVVPNTEAFF.